This T cell receptor beta chain was sequenced in a study of shared clonotypes between healthy human individuals. The repertoire was sequenced with immunoSEQ multiplex PCR; TCRdb's copy has only in-frame clones and lacks some. This table holds more than 2 million clones, more than 90% found once. Looked up from germline, CDR1 is MDHEN and CDR2 is SYDVKM. The V end lost 3 bases, the J end lost 4 bases, and 10 bases lay between the germline ends. The CDR3 runs 14 residues. The sample comprised naive CD4+ T cells sorted from blood. Noted subset: CD45RA+ positively selected. The J gene is TRBJ2-1, the V gene TRBV28; no definite D call. The clonotype comes from a man between 18 and 35 years old in good health. The CDR3 loop reads CASSLSGFYNEQFF. Written as DNA, the CDR3 is TGTGCCAGCAGTTTGTCGGGTTTTTACAATGAGCAGTTCTTC.